A single sample is the source of the 9 T cell receptor beta chains below, sequenced in a study of blood T cell repertoires in COVID-19. Here immunoSEQ multiplex PCR was the method, and the copy in TCRdb shows in-frame clones only, minus some. The data hold some 35,000 clones, with over 70% observed a single time. What was sequenced was peripheral blood. Receptors were obtained from a man aged 60 to 75 with active COVID-19.

V and J are TRBV21-1 and TRBJ1-6; the table's D gene call, TRBD1, was not cross checked with the DNA. TRBV21-1 is a listed pseudogene. There are 14 residues in the CDR3. CDR3 nucleotides: TGTGCCAGCAGCAAAGCGCCAGGGGGGTCACCCCTCCACTTT. Protein sequence: CASSKAPGGSPLHF.

The rearrangement uses TRBV15 and TRBJ1-5; possible D gene TRBD1, 6 bases. The germline V gene encodes CDR1 LNHNV and CDR2 YYDKDF (reference sequence). Trimming shortened V by 5 bases and J by 4 bases, and 9 bases separated the two germline ends. The CDR3 consists of 13 residues. The CDR3 region has the DNA TGTGCCACCAGCGAAACAGGGAATCAGCCCCAGCATTTT. Protein: CATSETGNQPQHF. Complete variable domain (other parts from reference TRBV15 and TRBJ1-5): DAMVIQNPRYQVTQFGKPVTLSCSQTLNHNVMYWYQQKSSQAPKLLFHYYDKDFNNEADTPDNFQSRRPNTSFCFLDIRSPGLGDTAMYLCATSETGNQPQHFGDGTRLSIL.

J is TRBJ2-3 and V is TRBV18, with TRBD1 matching 7 bases. V shed 2 bases, J shed 1 base, and the junction held 6 bases outside the gene matches. There are 16 residues in the CDR3. Germline V gene lookup returns CDR1 KGHSH and CDR2 LQKENI. The CDR3 loop is CASSPAKGARTDTQYF. Here the CDR3 DNA reads TGTGCCAGCTCACCAGCGAAGGGGGCACGCACAGATACGCAGTATTTT.

The gene calls are TRBV7-9 and TRBJ2-3, with D perhaps TRBD2 (5 bases). The germline CDR1 and CDR2 sequences are SEHNR and FQNEAQ (reference sequence). The CDR3 has 12 residues. V lost 3 bases to trimming and J lost 10 bases, with 11 bases between them. Here the CDR3 reads CASSFSRDPQYF. In DNA form, the CDR3 reads TGTGCCAGCAGCTTTAGTCGGGATCCGCAGTATTTT.

The rearrangement links TRBV2 to TRBJ1-1; 12 bases are shared with TRBD1. Trimming at V came to 8 bases and at J to 11 bases, leaving 12 bases not matched to a gene. Germline V lookup: CDR1 SNHLY, CDR2 FYNNEI. CDR3 length: 14 amino acids. CDR3 in DNA: TGTGCCAGCCGCCCGGAAGGGACAGGGGGCTCGGCTTTCTTT. This encodes CASRPEGTGGSAFF.

The V gene is TRBV6-5, the J gene TRBJ1-6; weak D call: TRBD1 (5 bases). The CDR3 sequence is 14 residues long. The germline CDR1 and CDR2 sequences are MNHEY and SVGAGI. Between the trimmed V and J ends, which lost 6 bases and 8 bases, there was a span of 14 bases. CDR3 in amino acids: CASRGSGIHSPLHF. CDR3 in DNA: TGTGCCAGCAGAGGGTCAGGGATTCATTCACCCCTCCACTTT.

This clone appeared once. The V call is TRBV19, the J call TRBJ1-2; 7 bases fit TRBD1. CDR1 and CDR2 (germline): LNHDA, SQIVND (reference sequence). The junction had 9 bases not matched to a gene; V was cut back by 4 bases and J by 4 bases. The CDR3 totals 15 residues. CDR3 residues: CASSSLGQASYGYTF. CDR3 sequence (DNA): TGTGCCAGTAGTAGTCTCGGACAGGCCAGCTATGGCTACACCTTC.

The chain carries TRBV30 and TRBJ2-5, with 13 bases matching TRBD2. Germline trimming cut 5 bases from V and 4 bases from J; bases unmatched to any gene: 4. The CDR3 is 14 residues long. In germline, CDR1 is GTSNPN, CDR2 SVGIG (reference sequence). CDR3 region: CAWGRLAGGETQYF. The CDR3 nucleotides read TGTGCCTGGGGTCGACTAGCGGGAGGAGAGACCCAGTACTTC.

This chain connects TRBV2 to TRBJ2-3; D is ambiguous. Trimming removed 1 base at V and 1 base at J, with 6 bases between. This CDR3 is built from 14 residues. Germline CDR1 is SNHLY and CDR2 is FYNNEI. CDR3 in amino acids: CASSEGPGTDTQYF. The CDR3 nucleotides are TGTGCCAGCAGTGAAGGCCCGGGCACAGATACGCAGTATTTT.